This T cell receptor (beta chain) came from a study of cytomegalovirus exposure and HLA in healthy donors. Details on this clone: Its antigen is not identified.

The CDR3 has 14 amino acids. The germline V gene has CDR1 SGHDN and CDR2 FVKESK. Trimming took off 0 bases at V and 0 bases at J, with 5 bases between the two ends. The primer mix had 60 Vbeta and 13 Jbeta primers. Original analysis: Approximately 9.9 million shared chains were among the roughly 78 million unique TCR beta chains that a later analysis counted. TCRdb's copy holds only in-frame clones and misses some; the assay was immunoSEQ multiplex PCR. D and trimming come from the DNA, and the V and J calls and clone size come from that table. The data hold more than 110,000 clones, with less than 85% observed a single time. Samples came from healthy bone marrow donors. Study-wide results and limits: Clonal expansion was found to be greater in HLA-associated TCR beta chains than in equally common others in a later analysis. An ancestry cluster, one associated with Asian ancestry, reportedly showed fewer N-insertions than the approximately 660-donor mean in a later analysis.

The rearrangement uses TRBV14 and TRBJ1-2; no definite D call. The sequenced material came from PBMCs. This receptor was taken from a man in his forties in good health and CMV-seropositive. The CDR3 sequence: CASSQDRANYGYTF. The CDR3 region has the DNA TGTGCCAGCAGCCAAGATCGGGCTAACTATGGCTACACCTTC.